This T cell receptor (beta chain) derives from a study of Tregs in tolerant kidney transplant recipients. About the research overall: Recipients received nonmyeloablative bone marrow transplants from related graft donors, with transient mixed chimerism.

Turning to this clone: Its antigen is unidentified.

CD4+CD25+CD127- Tregs, CD4+CD25- non-Tregs, CD4 and CD8 cells were sorted. Clones were sequenced by immunoSEQ multiplex PCR, and TCRdb holds only the in-frame ones, with some missing. The sample consists of 110,000 or so clones, 90% of them appearing once. General study points: Few patients were studied, so findings need validation in larger groups.

The germline V and J ends were trimmed by 0 bases and 4 bases, with 6 bases remaining between them. CDR3 length: 13 amino acids. Per the germline V gene, CDR1 is SGHAT and CDR2 is FQNNGV. Sequencing used CD4+ T cells from blood, obtained before the transplant. The rearrangement joins TRBV11-2 to TRBJ1-1; D not resolved. The sequence was collected from a human donor who received a combined kidney and bone marrow transplant. The CDR3, as DNA: TGTGCCAGCAGCTTAGATCGCGGCACTGAAGCTTTCTTT. This codes for CASSLDRGTEAFF.